One and the same sample provided the 27 T cell receptor beta chains below, sequenced in a study of blood T cell repertoires in COVID-19. Sequencing was performed with immunoSEQ multiplex PCR; in TCRdb, only in-frame clones are kept and a portion is missing. The sample lists some 130,000 clones; almost 85% were seen once. The sequenced sample was peripheral blood. These receptors were collected from a woman in her thirties who had recovered from COVID-19.

V gene TRBV28 combines with J gene TRBJ2-3; possible D gene TRBD2, 5 bases. The CDR3 spans 16 residues. Looked up from germline, CDR1 is MDHEN and CDR2 is SYDVKM. The V and J ends lost 3 bases and 0 bases respectively, with 13 bases between them. The CDR3 loop reads CASSLGVGVSTDTQYF. The CDR3 nucleotides are TGTGCCAGCAGTTTGGGCGTGGGAGTTAGCACAGATACGCAGTATTTT.

V is TRBV5-5 and J is TRBJ1-1; the D is unclear. V lost 0 bases and J lost 10, with 13 bases in between. The CDR3 has 13 residues. Germline V gene data show CDR1 as SGHKS and CDR2 as YYEKEE (reference sequence). The chain's CDR3 is CASSLEWGATAFF. The CDR3 DNA reads TGTGCCAGCAGCTTGGAGTGGGGAGCTACAGCTTTCTTT.

The chain recombines TRBV5-1 with TRBJ1-2; D is undetermined. The CDR3 is made up of 12 amino acids. CDR1 is SGHRS, CDR2 YFSETQ, per germline. Between the trimmed V and J ends, which lost 2 bases and 6 bases, there was a span of 8 bases. The CDR3 nucleotides read TGCGCCAGCAGCTTTTTCGGAGATGGCTACACCTTC. Protein sequence: CASSFFGDGYTF.

Only a few counts were recorded for this clone. The chain is built from TRBV7-9 and TRBJ2-3; 10 nucleotides line up with TRBD2. Losses at the gene ends were 11 bases for V and 0 bases for J; bases not matched to a gene: 8. CDR1 is SEHNR, CDR2 FQNEAQ, per germline (reference sequence). The CDR3 extends over 15 amino acids. CDR3 loop: CALQGLASSTDTQYF. The CDR3 DNA reads as TGTGCCCTACAGGGACTAGCGAGTAGCACAGATACGCAGTATTTT.

The chain employs TRBV6-5 and TRBJ2-1, with D tentatively TRBD2 (6 bases). CDR3 length equals 14 residues. Trimming took 7 bases from V and 5 from J, leaving 15 bases between them. Germline assignment: CDR1 MNHEY and CDR2 SVGAGI. The CDR3 nucleotides read TGTGCCAGCACGATGGGGACTCTTAACAATGAGCAGTTCTTC. Amino acid sequence: CASTMGTLNNEQFF.

This sequence joins TRBV6-5 and TRBJ2-7, with 9 bases lining up with TRBD1. The germline V gene encodes CDR1 MNHEY and CDR2 SVGAGI. This CDR3 is 15 amino acids long. V shed 2 bases and J 3 bases; nucleotides not matched to a gene: 5. CDR3 nucleotides: TGTGCCAGCAGTTACATGAGACAGGGGGGCTACGAGCAGTACTTC. Encoded protein: CASSYMRQGGYEQYF.

The rearrangement uses TRBV11-2 and TRBJ2-2; tentative D call: TRBD1 (6 bases). In germline, CDR1 is SGHAT, CDR2 FQNNGV. The CDR3 totals 14 residues. The V end was cut by 5 bases, the J end by 2 bases, with 9 bases between. The CDR3 region has the DNA TGTGCCAGCAGCCCGGACAGTAACACCGGGGAGCTGTTTTTT. This gives the protein CASSPDSNTGELFF.

This chain links TRBV28 with TRBJ2-3; 7 bases match TRBD2. This CDR3 contains 15 residues. Germline CDR1 reads MDHEN; CDR2 reads SYDVKM. The J segment lost 3 bases and the V segment lost 7 bases, leaving 10 bases of the junction unmatched. The CDR3 nucleotides are TGTGCCAGCAACGTAGCGGGTGGGAGGACAGATACGCAGTATTTT. Translation: CASNVAGGRTDTQYF.

This chain joins TRBV6-5 and TRBJ2-1; 8 bases agree with TRBD2. The CDR3 totals 14 residues. The V gene's germline CDR1 is MNHEY and CDR2 SVGAGI. V gave up 6 bases and J gave up 3 bases; unmatched junction bases: 4. For the CDR3, the DNA is TGTGCCAGCAGCCCGGGACTAGACTACAATGAGCAGTTCTTC. This translates into CASSPGLDYNEQFF.

CDR3 residues: CASSELLNYGYTF. The CDR3, as DNA: TGTGCCAGCAGTGAACTACTCAACTATGGCTACACCTTC. The chain couples TRBV12-3 or TRBV12-4 to TRBJ1-2; D unclear. The V end was cut by 5 bases, the J end by 2 bases, with 9 bases between. The CDR3 totals 13 residues.

In its sample, this clone was seen a few times. The chain is built from TRBV7-8 and TRBJ1-1, with 7 bases fitting TRBD1. Per the germline V gene, CDR1 is SGHVS and CDR2 is FQNEAQ. The V and J ends lost 3 bases and 0 bases, in that order; junction bases with no gene match: 10. The CDR3 consists of 17 residues. The CDR3 is CASSFGTVHPMNTEAFF. CDR3 DNA: TGTGCCAGCAGCTTCGGGACAGTTCATCCGATGAACACTGAAGCTTTCTTT. The full variable domain, in which reference TRBV7-8 and TRBJ1-1 provide the parts outside the CDR3, is GAGVSQSPRYKVAKRGQDVALRCDPISGHVSLFWYQQALGQGPEFLTYFQNEAQLDKSGLPSDRFFAERPEGSVSTLKIQRTQQEDSAVYLCASSFGTVHPMNTEAFFGQGTRLTVV.

V is TRBV5-5 and J is TRBJ1-4; TRBD1 aligns across 9 bases. CDR3 length: 16 residues. The V and J ends lost 2 bases and 7 bases, in that order; junction bases with no gene match: 9. Germline CDR1 and CDR2: SGHKS and YYEKEE (reference sequence). CDR3 in amino acids: CASSLTWDRAGEKLFF. The CDR3 DNA reads TGTGCCAGCAGCTTAACGTGGGACAGGGCGGGTGAAAAACTGTTTTTT.

CDR3 residues: CASSVGQGHYGYTF. CDR3 DNA: TGTGCCAGCAGCGTAGGACAGGGGCACTATGGCTACACCTTC. The chain uses TRBV9 and TRBJ1-2, with 8 bases identical to TRBD1. CDR1 and CDR2 from the germline V gene are SGDLS and YYNGEE. V was pared by 0 bases and J by 3 bases, with 1 base of the junction left unmatched. CDR3 length equals 14 residues. The full variable domain, completed using reference TRBV9 and TRBJ1-2, is DSGVTQTPKHLITATGQRVTLRCSPRSGDLSVYWYQQSLDQGLQFLIQYYNGEERAKGNILERFSAQQFPDLHSELNLSSLELGDSALYFCASSVGQGHYGYTFGSGTRLTVV.

This chain joins TRBV30 and TRBJ1-5, with 7 nucleotides matching TRBD1. The CDR3 length is 16 residues. Trimming cost V 2 bases and J 1 base; bases outside gene matches: 8. Germline V gene sequence: CDR1 GTSNPN, CDR2 SVGIG (reference sequence). CDR3 region: CAWSPRDSLSNQPQHF. DNA of the CDR3: TGTGCCTGGAGTCCCCGGGACAGTTTGAGCAATCAGCCCCAGCATTTT.

The chain links TRBV5-1 to TRBJ1-2; a possible D gene is TRBD1 (5 bases). The V gene lost 4 bases and the J gene lost 0 bases, with 13 bases spanning the gap. This CDR3 comprises 15 residues. Germline V gene sequence: CDR1 SGHRS, CDR2 YFSETQ. CDR3 nucleotides: TGCGCCAGCAGCCCCGGGGGGATTTCTAACTATGGCTACACCTTC. This codes for CASSPGGISNYGYTF. Combining the CDR3 with reference TRBV5-1 and TRBJ1-2 gives the whole variable domain KAGVTQTPRYLIKTRGQQVTLSCSPISGHRSVSWYQQTPGQGLQFLFEYFSETQRNKGNFPGRFSGRQFSNSRSEMNVSTLELGDSALYLCASSPGGISNYGYTFGSGTRLTVV.

The chain is built from TRBV2 and TRBJ2-1; possible D gene TRBD1, 5 bases. Trimming left V 2 bases short and J 7 bases short, with 12 bases between. The CDR3 loop spans 14 amino acids. Germline V CDR1 and CDR2: SNHLY, FYNNEI. The CDR3 sequence: CASSEFTGGNEQFF. The DNA of the CDR3 is TGTGCCAGCAGTGAATTTACAGGTGGTAATGAGCAGTTCTTC.

This clone was counted a few times. The chain employs TRBV3-1 (or the pseudogene TRBV3-2) and TRBJ1-1, with D maybe TRBD1 (5 bases). The ends were cut back, 5 bases at V and 5 bases at J, with 9 bases in the middle. The CDR3 consists of 12 residues. Germline V lookup: CDR1 LGHDT, CDR2 YNNKEL (reference sequence). The CDR3 nucleotides read TGTGCCAGCAGCGAGCAGGGTACTGAAGCTTTCTTT. Its protein product is CASSEQGTEAFF.

The gene calls are TRBV6-1 and TRBJ1-1; 8 bases are shared with TRBD1. V shed 0 bases and J 5 bases; nucleotides not matched to a gene: 5. Germline V gene lookup returns CDR1 MNHNS and CDR2 SASEGT. This CDR3 comprises 15 residues. The DNA of the CDR3 is TGTGCCAGCAGTGAAGCCAGGGGGCTTTGGACTGAAGCTTTCTTT. Amino acids: CASSEARGLWTEAFF.

The gene calls are TRBV2 and TRBJ2-2, with 9 bases matching TRBD2. CDR1 SNHLY and CDR2 FYNNEI come from the germline V gene. V trimming: 6 bases; J trimming: 0 bases; junction bases outside the gene matches: 2. This CDR3 region has 15 residues. CDR3: CASRRLAANTGELFF. The CDR3 DNA reads as TGTGCCAGCAGGAGACTAGCGGCGAACACCGGGGAGCTGTTTTTT.

J is TRBJ2-1 and V is TRBV10-3, with 7 bases identical to TRBD2. The CDR3 contains 16 residues. Germline V gene lookup returns CDR1 ENHRY and CDR2 SYGVKD. Trimming removed 0 bases from V and 4 bases from J; junction bases left unmatched: 6. The CDR3 protein is CAISESGGSTYNEQFF. The CDR3 DNA reads TGTGCCATCAGTGAGTCGGGCGGGAGTACGTACAATGAGCAGTTCTTC.

The chain recombines TRBV4-1 with TRBJ1-2, with D possibly being TRBD1 (6 bases). Deletions cut 0 bases from V and 5 bases from J, with 10 bases between. Germline-derived CDR1 and CDR2 are MGHRA and YSYEKL. CDR3 length: 14 amino acids. The CDR3: CASSQENREYGYTF. The CDR3 region has the DNA TGCGCCAGCAGCCAAGAAAACAGGGAGTATGGCTACACCTTC.

This clone was detected ten times or more. The chain uses TRBV5-1 and TRBJ2-1, with 7 bases lining up with TRBD2. Germline V gene sequence: CDR1 SGHRS, CDR2 YFSETQ. This CDR3 is 16 amino acids long. The trim removed 6 bases at V and 1 base at J, leaving 10 bases unmatched. The DNA of the CDR3 is TGCGCCAGCAACTTAGCGGGCTCTCCGTCCTACAATGAGCAGTTCTTC. This translates into CASNLAGSPSYNEQFF.

The chain recombines TRBV6-5 with TRBJ2-1; no firm D call. Germline-derived CDR1 and CDR2 are MNHEY and SVGAGI. Trimming cost V 7 bases and J 0 bases, with 13 bases left between them. The CDR3 covers 15 residues. For the CDR3, the DNA is TGTGCCAGCAATCCGCCCCCGAGCTCCTACAATGAGCAGTTCTTC. It is translated as CASNPPPSSYNEQFF.

The CDR3 is CASSQLAGSPGELFF. CDR3 bases: TGTGCCAGCAGCCAACTAGCGGGATCCCCCGGGGAGCTGTTTTTT. The chain has TRBV4-2 and TRBJ2-2, with 9 bases lining up with TRBD2. The V gene's germline CDR1 is LGHNA and CDR2 YNFKEQ. Losses at the gene ends were 2 bases for V and 6 bases for J; bases not matched to a gene: 4. The CDR3 loop spans 15 amino acids.

This clone was found a few times. The chain has TRBV6-5 and TRBJ2-3; 12 bases fit TRBD2. The CDR3 runs 16 residues. V gave up 4 bases and J gave up 6 bases; unmatched junction bases: 8. CDR1 is MNHEY, CDR2 SVGAGI, per germline. CDR3 amino acids: CASSSRLAGDRDTQYF. In nucleotides, the CDR3 is TGTGCCAGCAGTTCCCGACTAGCGGGAGATAGGGATACGCAGTATTTT.

The chain is built from TRBV6-5 and TRBJ1-1; TRBD1 agrees at 8 bases. This CDR3 is 15 amino acids long. The junction had 1 base not matched to a gene; V was cut back by 0 bases and J by 1 base. The germline CDR1 and CDR2 sequences are MNHEY and SVGAGI. CDR3 in amino acids: CASSYSGTGNTEAFF. In nucleotides, the CDR3 is TGTGCCAGCAGTTACTCGGGGACAGGGAACACTGAAGCTTTCTTT.

The table lists this clone with a count of one. CDR3 DNA: TGTGCCAGCGGCCGGGGGGGAGGCAATCAGCCCCAGCATTTT. Its protein product is CASGRGGGNQPQHF. The chain is built from TRBV6-5 and TRBJ1-5; TRBD1 is a possible D gene (5 bases). Germline V gene data show CDR1 as MNHEY and CDR2 as SVGAGI. The germline V and J ends were trimmed by 8 bases and 2 bases, with 13 bases remaining between them. The CDR3 spans 14 residues.